These 27 T cell receptor beta chains originate from one sample sequenced in a study of vaccination and CD4 T cells after COVID-19. Their target antigens are unknown. As to treatment: roughly 11-day PBMC culture with coronavirus spike peptide pools or control peptides (ViraFEST assay). The Oncomine TCR Beta short-read assay sequenced DNA from cultured CD4+ T cells. TCRdb itself ran the PCR reads through MiXCR, one entry per CDR3 protein. The sample holds more than 15,000 distinct CDR3 sequences, 43% seen once. The input for sequencing was CD4+ T cells from blood, cultured in vitro, taken before SARS-CoV-2 vaccination. These receptors all stem from a human donor who had recovered from COVID-19.

This clonotype has only one observation. This rearrangement joins TRBV12-3 or TRBV12-4 to TRBJ2-5; 12 bases map to TRBD2. The V gene end was trimmed by 4 bases and the J gene end by 4 bases; junction bases not matched to a gene: 4. CDR3 length: 15 amino acids. CDR3 in DNA: TGTGCCAGCAGTTCTAGCGGGGGGGCCGCAGAGACCCAGTACTTC. Protein product: CASSSSGGAAETQYF.

This clonotype was seen more than once but under ten times. The CDR3 nucleotides read TGTGCCAGCAGCCACGACCATGGCTACACCTTC. Its translation: CASSHDHGYTF. V usage is TRBV4-2 and J usage is TRBJ1-2; D unclear. The CDR3 is made up of 11 amino acids. Germline CDR1 reads LGHNA; CDR2 reads YNFKEQ. The V gene lost 3 bases and the J gene lost 6 bases, with 5 bases spanning the gap.

This clonotype was counted once. V gene TRBV7-2 combines with J gene TRBJ2-3; 8 bases map to TRBD1. Germline CDR1 SGHTA, CDR2 FQGNSA. The CDR3 consists of 15 residues. Trimming took 5 bases from V and 6 from J; bases not matched to a gene: 10. CDR3 residues: CASSTRDRSMDTQYF. CDR3 coding DNA: TGTGCCAGCAGCACCCGGGACAGGAGCATGGATACGCAGTATTTT. The entire variable domain, with the rest obtained from reference TRBV7-2 and TRBJ2-3, is as follows: GAGVSQSPSNKVTEKGKDVELRCDPISGHTALYWYRQSLGQGLEFLIYFQGNSAPDKSGLPSDRFSAERTGGSVSTLTIQRTQQEDSAVYLCASSTRDRSMDTQYFGPGTRLTVL.

The chain joins TRBV2 to TRBJ1-5; maybe TRBD1 (5 bases). The CDR3 sequence is 15 residues long. CDR1 is SNHLY, CDR2 FYNNEI, per germline. V lost 6 bases and J lost 1, with 13 bases in between. CDR3 region: CASRTGTGSNQPQHF. For the CDR3, the DNA is TGTGCCAGCAGGACCGGGACGGGAAGCAATCAGCCCCAGCATTTT.

V and J are TRBV19 and TRBJ2-5, with 8 nucleotides matching TRBD1. The CDR3 contains 15 residues. Germline V lookup: CDR1 LNHDA, CDR2 SQIVND (reference sequence). Trimming removed 2 bases from V and 4 bases from J; junction bases left unmatched: 6. The CDR3 protein is CASSIQGAGGETQYF. The CDR3 nucleotides read TGTGCCAGTAGTATACAGGGGGCTGGGGGAGAGACCCAGTACTTC.

In DNA form, the CDR3 reads TGTGCCAGCTCGCCAGGGGTCGAGCAGTACTTC. This encodes CASSPGVEQYF. This chain connects TRBV18 to TRBJ2-7, with D tentatively TRBD1 (6 bases). The CDR3 extends over 11 amino acids. CDR1 is KGHSH, CDR2 LQKENI, per germline. V lost 6 bases and J 6 bases, leaving 9 bases between the germline ends.

This chain uses TRBV21-1 with TRBJ1-5. TRBV21-1 constitutes a pseudogene. This CDR3 is 17 amino acids long. Here the CDR3 DNA reads TGTGCCAGCAGCAAAGAGGGAGGGGATGGAAGCAATCAGCCCCAGCATTTT. Protein product: CASSKEGGDGSNQPQHF.

The V and J genes are TRBV7-9 and TRBJ1-1; TRBD1 might be the D (6 bases). V lost 5 bases and J 11 bases, leaving 15 bases between the germline ends. This CDR3 has 12 residues. Germline values: CDR1 SEHNR, CDR2 FQNEAQ (reference sequence). This CDR3 is CASSPQGFGAFF. CDR3 nucleotide sequence: TGTGCCAGCAGCCCCCAGGGGTTCGGGGCTTTCTTT.

The chain links TRBV6-1 to TRBJ2-7; D is possibly TRBD1 (6 bases). There are 12 residues in the CDR3. CDR1 MNHNS and CDR2 SASEGT come from the germline V gene. The V and J ends lost 4 bases and 6 bases respectively, with 10 bases between them. In DNA, the CDR3 is TGTGCCAGCAGTGCTCAGGGGACCGAGCAGTACTTC. Its translation: CASSAQGTEQYF.

This clonotype was counted only a few times. This chain links TRBV6-2 or TRBV6-3 with TRBJ2-5, with TRBD1 as a possible D gene (6 bases). CDR1 is MNHEY, CDR2 SVGEGT, per germline. The CDR3 has 16 amino acids. Trimming removed 5 bases from V and 2 bases from J, with 18 bases in between. CDR3 sequence reads: CASSKPKGTRQETQYF. DNA for the CDR3: TGTGCCAGCAGTAAGCCAAAAGGGACAAGACAAGAGACCCAGTACTTC.

The chain joins TRBV7-2 to TRBJ1-5; D remains ambiguous. The CDR3 loop spans 15 amino acids. V lost 1 base and J lost 0, with 7 bases in between. Germline CDR1 SGHTA, CDR2 FQGNSA. The CDR3 DNA reads as TGTGCCAGCAGCTTAGGGCAATATAGCAATCAGCCCCAGCATTTT. Translating gives CASSLGQYSNQPQHF.

This chain joins TRBV11-2 and TRBJ1-6; D not certain. The CDR3 contains 14 residues. Looked up from germline, CDR1 is SGHAT and CDR2 is FQNNGV. Trimming pared 6 bases from V and 7 bases from J, leaving 13 bases between. The CDR3 nucleotides read TGTGCCAGCAGACCCGGACGGACGAATTCACCCCTCCACTTT. Encoded protein: CASRPGRTNSPLHF.

The genes are TRBV6-1 and TRBJ1-1; a possible D gene is TRBD1 (6 bases). This CDR3 region has 13 residues. The V end was cut by 5 bases, the J end by 3 bases, with 10 bases between. CDR1 is MNHNS, CDR2 SASEGT, per germline. DNA of the CDR3: TGTGCCAGCAGTCCCGACAGGCACACTGAAGCTTTCTTT. It codes for CASSPDRHTEAFF.

The V call is TRBV20-1, the J call TRBJ1-4, with D possibly TRBD1 on 6 matching bases. The CDR3 covers 14 residues. The germline CDR1 and CDR2 sequences are DFQATT and SNEGSKA (reference sequence). Trimming removed 0 bases from V and 5 bases from J, with 10 bases in between. CDR3 amino acids: CSARDTQGNEKLFF. The CDR3 bases are TGCAGTGCTAGAGATACACAGGGCAATGAAAAACTGTTTTTT.

This clonotype turned up a few times. J is TRBJ1-2 and V is TRBV19; D is unclear. CDR3 size: 13 residues. In germline, CDR1 is LNHDA, CDR2 SQIVND (reference sequence). The germline V and J ends were trimmed by 6 bases and 2 bases, with 10 bases remaining between them. This CDR3 reads CASRGPGNYGYTF. The CDR3 DNA reads TGTGCCAGTAGAGGGCCGGGAAACTATGGCTACACCTTC. Together with reference TRBV19 and TRBJ1-2, the CDR3 gives the full variable domain: DGGITQSPKYLFRKEGQNVTLSCEQNLNHDAMYWYRQDPGQGLRLIYYSQIVNDFQKGDIAEGYSVSREKKESFPLTVTSAQKNPTAFYLCASRGPGNYGYTFGSGTRLTVV.

The chain combines TRBV18 with TRBJ1-1; 9 nucleotides agree with TRBD1. The CDR3 loop spans 18 amino acids. Germline V gene data show CDR1 as KGHSH and CDR2 as LQKENI. V was pared by 3 bases and J by 5 bases, with 16 bases of the junction left unmatched. CDR3 in DNA: TGTGCCAGCTCACCTCTTCCGCCGGGACAGGGCAGAGGAACTGAAGCTTTCTTT. Translated: CASSPLPPGQGRGTEAFF.

The chain recombines TRBV2 with TRBJ1-5; maybe TRBD1 (6 bases). This CDR3 contains 14 residues. Trimming took off 6 bases at V and 5 bases at J, with 14 bases between the two ends. Germline V lookup: CDR1 SNHLY, CDR2 FYNNEI. The DNA for the CDR3 is TGTGCCAGCAGGGCAACAGGGTCCCATCAGCCCCAGCATTTT. Its translation: CASRATGSHQPQHF.

The gene calls are TRBV6-1 and TRBJ1-1; TRBD1 might be the D (5 bases). CDR1 and CDR2 (germline): MNHNS, SASEGT. This CDR3 region has 15 residues. Between the trimmed V and J ends, which lost 6 bases and 4 bases, there was a span of 18 bases. CDR3 coding DNA: TGTGCCAGCAGGCCTCTTCAGGGACCAGGCACTGAAGCTTTCTTT. Translating gives CASRPLQGPGTEAFF.

The chain carries TRBV4-3 and TRBJ2-1; TRBD2 is a possible D gene (5 bases). The CDR3 contains 17 residues. Trimming cost V 2 bases and J 2 bases, with 16 bases left between them. Germline lookup yields CDR1 LGHNA and CDR2 YSLEER. The CDR3 spells CASSQYVSGPPYNEQFF. CDR3 sequence (DNA): TGCGCCAGCAGCCAATACGTGAGCGGACCTCCCTACAATGAGCAGTTCTTC.

The rearrangement links TRBV20-1 to TRBJ2-7; 10 positions agree with TRBD2. Germline V gene data show CDR1 as DFQATT and CDR2 as SNEGSKA (reference sequence). The CDR3 loop spans 12 amino acids. For the CDR3, the DNA is TGCAGCGGGACTAGCGTTTCCTACGAGCAGTACTTC. It codes for CSGTSVSYEQYF.

This clonotype was seen more than once but under ten times. The J gene is TRBJ2-5, the V gene TRBV7-2, with 15 bases that match TRBD2. Germline V gene sequence: CDR1 SGHTA, CDR2 FQGNSA. With V trimmed by 5 bases and J by 9 bases, 4 bases remained unmatched. The CDR3 loop spans 14 amino acids. The CDR3 DNA follows: TGTGCCAGCAGCCTCGGACTAGCGGGGGGGTCCCAGTACTTC. It is translated as CASSLGLAGGSQYF. Full variable domain (outside the CDR3, taken from reference TRBV7-2 and TRBJ2-5): GAGVSQSPSNKVTEKGKDVELRCDPISGHTALYWYRQSLGQGLEFLIYFQGNSAPDKSGLPSDRFSAERTGGSVSTLTIQRTQQEDSAVYLCASSLGLAGGSQYFGPGTRLLVL.

The chain joins TRBV24-1 to TRBJ2-1; 10 bases map to TRBD2. J was trimmed by 0 bases and V by 3 bases; bases with no gene match: 1. The germline V gene encodes CDR1 KGHDR and CDR2 SFDVKD. The CDR3 runs 16 residues. In DNA, the CDR3 is TGTGCCACCAGTGATATAGCGGGAGGCTCCTACAATGAGCAGTTCTTC. Translating gives CATSDIAGGSYNEQFF.

The genes are TRBV12-3 or TRBV12-4 and TRBJ1-2, with D maybe TRBD1 (6 bases). Trimming stripped 3 bases from V and 5 bases from J, with 13 bases between. CDR3 size: 14 residues. Here the CDR3 DNA reads TGTGCCAGCAGTTTGGGGCGGGGGGCGTATGGCTACACCTTC. It yields the protein CASSLGRGAYGYTF.

V usage is TRBV7-6 and J usage is TRBJ2-2, with a tentative D call TRBD2 (5 bases). The V gene's germline CDR1 is SGHVS and CDR2 FNYEAQ. There are 16 residues in the CDR3. V dropped 1 base and J dropped 6 bases, with 15 bases sitting between them. CDR3 coding DNA: TGTGCCAGCAGCTTAGTGGTTATCGGGGTTTCCGGGGAGCTGTTTTTT. Its translation: CASSLVVIGVSGELFF.

The CDR3 coding sequence is TGTGCCAGCAGCTTAGGTCAGAATCAGCCCCAGCATTTT. Translation gives CASSLGQNQPQHF. V usage is TRBV7-2 and J usage is TRBJ1-5, with unresolved D. CDR1 and CDR2 from the germline V gene are SGHTA and FQGNSA. The CDR3 spans 13 residues. The V end was cut by 1 base, the J end by 4 bases, with 5 bases between.

This clonotype was recorded a few times. The chain is built from TRBV20-1 and TRBJ1-1, with unresolved D. V was cut by 1 base and J by 0 bases, with 6 bases left in between. Germline V gives CDR1 DFQATT, CDR2 SNEGSKA (reference sequence). The CDR3 spans 13 residues. The CDR3 DNA reads TGCAGTGCTAGAGGACGGTTGAACACTGAAGCTTTCTTT. This gives the protein CSARGRLNTEAFF.

The rearrangement links TRBV20-1 to TRBJ2-2; no clear D gene. V lost 5 bases, J lost 4 bases, and 8 bases lay in between. The CDR3 is made up of 12 amino acids. Looked up from germline, CDR1 is DFQATT and CDR2 is SNEGSKA (reference sequence). The DNA of the CDR3 is TGCAGTGCTCCTAAACGCACCGGGGAGCTGTTTTTT. Amino acids: CSAPKRTGELFF.